The text below deals with one T cell receptor beta chain. The sample belongs to a study of blood T cell repertoires in COVID-19. V trimming: 6 bases; J trimming: 7 bases; junction bases outside the gene matches: 3. The CDR3 has 12 amino acids. The germline V gene encodes CDR1 MNHEY and CDR2 SMNVEV (reference sequence). Data came from immunoSEQ multiplex PCR; TCRdb stores just in-frame clones and leaves some out. Altogether about 140,000 clones are present, about 85% being singletons, with the ten largest covering 2.5% to 3%. This TCR came from a human donor with COVID-19, enrolled during active disease. The donor label of this sample is uncertain. V is TRBV27 and J is TRBJ1-5; TRBD1 matches at 7 bases. The source material was peripheral blood. The CDR3 is CASSQGGQPQHF. As DNA, the CDR3 is TGTGCCAGCAGCCAGGGGGGCCAGCCCCAGCATTTT.